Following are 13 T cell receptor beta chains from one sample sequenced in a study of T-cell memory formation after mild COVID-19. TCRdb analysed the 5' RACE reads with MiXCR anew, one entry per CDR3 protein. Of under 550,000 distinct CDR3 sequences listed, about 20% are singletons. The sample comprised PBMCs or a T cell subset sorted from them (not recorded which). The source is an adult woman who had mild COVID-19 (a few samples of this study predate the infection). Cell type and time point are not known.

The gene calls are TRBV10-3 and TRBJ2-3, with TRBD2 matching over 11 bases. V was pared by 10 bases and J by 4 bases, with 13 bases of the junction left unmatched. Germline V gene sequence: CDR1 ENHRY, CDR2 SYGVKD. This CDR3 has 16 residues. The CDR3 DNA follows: TGTGCCACCAACCTGGGACTAGCGGTTGGATCAGATACGCAGTATTTT. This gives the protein CATNLGLAVGSDTQYF.

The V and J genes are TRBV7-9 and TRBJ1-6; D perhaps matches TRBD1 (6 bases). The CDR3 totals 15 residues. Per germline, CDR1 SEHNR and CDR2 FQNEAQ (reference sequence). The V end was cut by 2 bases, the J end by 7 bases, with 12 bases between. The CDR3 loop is CASSLQGQGNSPLHF. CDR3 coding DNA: TGTGCCAGCAGCTTACAAGGCCAGGGGAATTCACCCCTCCACTTT.

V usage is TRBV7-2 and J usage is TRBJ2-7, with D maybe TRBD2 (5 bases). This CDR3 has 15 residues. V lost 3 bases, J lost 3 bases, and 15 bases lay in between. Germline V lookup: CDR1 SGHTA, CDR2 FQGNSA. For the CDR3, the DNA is TGTGCCAGCAGCTTCGCCCGGGATGGGGACTACGAGCAGTACTTC. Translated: CASSFARDGDYEQYF.

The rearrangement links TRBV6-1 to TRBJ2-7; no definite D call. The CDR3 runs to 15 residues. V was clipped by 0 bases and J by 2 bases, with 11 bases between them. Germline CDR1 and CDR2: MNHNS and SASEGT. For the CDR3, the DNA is TGTGCCAGCAGTGAAGCCCGGTGGGAACCCTACGAGCAGTACTTC. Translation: CASSEARWEPYEQYF.

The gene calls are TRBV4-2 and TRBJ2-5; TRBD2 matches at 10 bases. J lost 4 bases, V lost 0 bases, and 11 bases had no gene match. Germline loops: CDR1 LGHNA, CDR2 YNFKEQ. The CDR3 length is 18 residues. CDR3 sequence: CASSQEGLADFRRETQYF. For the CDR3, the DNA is TGTGCCAGCAGCCAAGAAGGACTAGCGGACTTTCGGAGAGAGACCCAGTACTTC.

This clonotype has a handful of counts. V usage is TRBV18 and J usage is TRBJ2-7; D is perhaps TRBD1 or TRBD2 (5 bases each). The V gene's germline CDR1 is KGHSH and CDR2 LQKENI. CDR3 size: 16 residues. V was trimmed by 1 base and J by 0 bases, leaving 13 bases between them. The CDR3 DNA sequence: TGTGCCAGCTCACCACGGGGACGGGGAGACTCCTACGAGCAGTACTTC. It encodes CASSPRGRGDSYEQYF.

CDR3 bases: TGTGCCTGGAGTAGGGGGGGCGGGTACTCTGGAAACACCATATATTTT. This translates into CAWSRGGGYSGNTIYF. The chain couples TRBV30 to TRBJ1-3; a possible D gene is TRBD1 (6 bases). V was pared by 2 bases and J by 0 bases, with 14 bases between. CDR3 length: 16 amino acids. The germline gives CDR1 GTSNPN, CDR2 SVGIG (reference sequence).

CDR3 sequence reads: CASSLEGDEYNEQFF. CDR3 in DNA: TGTGCCAGCAGCTTAGAAGGTGACGAGTACAATGAGCAGTTCTTC. This chain connects TRBV11-3 to TRBJ2-1; D unclear. Germline V lookup: CDR1 SGHNT, CDR2 YENEEA. Trimming left V 0 bases short and J 4 bases short, with 10 bases between. The CDR3 covers 15 residues.

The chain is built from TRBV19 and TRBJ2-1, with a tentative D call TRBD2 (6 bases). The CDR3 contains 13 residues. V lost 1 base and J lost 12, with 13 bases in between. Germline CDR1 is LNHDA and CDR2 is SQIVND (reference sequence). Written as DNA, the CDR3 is TGTGCCAGTAGTATAGGGACTACCTCTTGGCAGTTCTTC. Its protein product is CASSIGTTSWQFF.

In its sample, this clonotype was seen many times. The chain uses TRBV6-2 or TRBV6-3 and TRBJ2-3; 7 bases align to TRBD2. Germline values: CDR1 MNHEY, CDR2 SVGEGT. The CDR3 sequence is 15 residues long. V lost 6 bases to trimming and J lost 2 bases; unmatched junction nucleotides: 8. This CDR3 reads CASRLASTHTDTQYF. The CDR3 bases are TGTGCCAGCAGACTAGCGTCGACCCACACAGATACGCAGTATTTT.

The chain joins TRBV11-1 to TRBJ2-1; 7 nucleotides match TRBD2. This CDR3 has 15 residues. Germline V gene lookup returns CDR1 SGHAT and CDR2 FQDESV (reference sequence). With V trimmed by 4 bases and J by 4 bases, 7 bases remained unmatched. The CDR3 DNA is TGTGCCAGCAGCTCGTATAGCGGGCCTTACAATGAGCAGTTCTTC. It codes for CASSSYSGPYNEQFF.

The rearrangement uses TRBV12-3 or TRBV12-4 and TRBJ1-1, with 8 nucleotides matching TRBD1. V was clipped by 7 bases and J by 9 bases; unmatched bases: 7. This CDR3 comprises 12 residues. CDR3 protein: CASTQLRGQAFF. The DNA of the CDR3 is TGTGCCAGCACCCAGCTCAGGGGGCAAGCTTTCTTT.

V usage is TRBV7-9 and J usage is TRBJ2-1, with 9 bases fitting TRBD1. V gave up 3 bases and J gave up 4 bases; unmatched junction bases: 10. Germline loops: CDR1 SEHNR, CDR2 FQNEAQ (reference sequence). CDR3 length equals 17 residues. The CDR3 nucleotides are TGTGCCAGCAGCTTCGATTTGGGGACAGGGACGTACAATGAGCAGTTCTTC. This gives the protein CASSFDLGTGTYNEQFF. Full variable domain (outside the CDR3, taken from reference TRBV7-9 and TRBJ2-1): DTGVSQNPRHKITKRGQNVTFRCDPISEHNRLYWYRQTLGQGPEFLTYFQNEAQLEKSRLLSDRFSAERPKGSFSTLEIQRTEQGDSAMYLCASSFDLGTGTYNEQFFGPGTRLTVL.